This T cell receptor beta chain was identified in a study of cytomegalovirus exposure and HLA in healthy donors. With 60 Vbeta and 13 Jbeta primers, the PCR was carried out. The data were produced by immunoSEQ multiplex PCR, yet TCRdb's version contains in-frame clones alone and is incomplete. The data contain 150,000 to 200,000 clones, approximately 84% of them singletons. This CDR3 region has 12 residues. From germline, CDR1 is SGHRS and CDR2 YFSETQ. Trimming cost V 4 bases and J 3 bases, with 4 bases left between them. The sequencing input was PBMCs. This rearrangement joins TRBV5-1 to TRBJ1-4; no definite D call. The TCR comes from a girl between 10 and 17 years old in good health and CMV-seropositive. Here the CDR3 DNA reads TGCGCCAGCAGCCTCCCTAATGAAAAACTGTTTTTT. It yields the protein CASSLPNEKLFF.